This T cell receptor beta chain was profiled in a study of blood T cell repertoires in COVID-19. V dropped 5 bases and J dropped 3; count of bases not matched to a gene: 4. The germline CDR1 and CDR2 sequences are SGHTA and FQGTGA. This CDR3 is built from 15 residues. Using immunoSEQ multiplex PCR, the repertoire was profiled, and TCRdb retains in-frame clones only, with some absent. The sample contains under 400,000 clones, over 85% of which appear only once. This receptor was taken from a woman aged 55-69 years with COVID-19, enrolled during active disease. The rearrangement joins TRBV7-3 to TRBJ2-2; 9 bases fit TRBD1. The sample was peripheral blood. The CDR3 spells CASSGGTGYTGELFF. DNA for the CDR3: TGTGCCAGCAGCGGGGGGACAGGGTACACCGGGGAGCTGTTTTTT.